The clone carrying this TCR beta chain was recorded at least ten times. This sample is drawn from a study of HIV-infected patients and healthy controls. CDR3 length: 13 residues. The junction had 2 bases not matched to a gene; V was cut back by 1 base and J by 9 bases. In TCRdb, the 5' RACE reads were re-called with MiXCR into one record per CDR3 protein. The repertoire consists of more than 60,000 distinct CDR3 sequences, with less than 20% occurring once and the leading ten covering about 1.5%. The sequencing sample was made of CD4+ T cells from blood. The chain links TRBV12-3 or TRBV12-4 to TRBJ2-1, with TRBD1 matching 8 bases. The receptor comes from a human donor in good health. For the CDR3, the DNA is TGTGCCAGCAGTTTAGGCAGGGGGCTTGAGCAGTTCTTC. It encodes CASSLGRGLEQFF.